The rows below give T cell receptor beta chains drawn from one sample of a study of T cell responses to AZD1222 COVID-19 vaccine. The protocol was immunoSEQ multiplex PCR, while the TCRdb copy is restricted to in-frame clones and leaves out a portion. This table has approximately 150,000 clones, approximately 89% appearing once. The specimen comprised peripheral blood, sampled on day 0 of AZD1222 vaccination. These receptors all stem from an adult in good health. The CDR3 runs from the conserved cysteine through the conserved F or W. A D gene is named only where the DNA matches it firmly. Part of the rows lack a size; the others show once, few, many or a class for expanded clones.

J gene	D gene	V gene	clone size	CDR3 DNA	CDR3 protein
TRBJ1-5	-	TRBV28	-	TGTGCCAGCAGTTCTCCGGACGAAACGGCGGGCAATCAGCCCCAGCATTTT	CASSSPDETAGNQPQHF
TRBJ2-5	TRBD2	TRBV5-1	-	TGCGCCAGCAGCTTGGCCACGGCGGGAGGTGAGACCCAGTACTTC	CASSLATAGGETQYF
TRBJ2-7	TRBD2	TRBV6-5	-	TGTGCCAGCAGTTTGGGACTAGCCAACCACGAGCAGTACTTC	CASSLGLANHEQYF
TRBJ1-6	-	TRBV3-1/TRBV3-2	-	TGTGCCAGCAGCCTCCTGCCCTGGGGCTCCTATAATTCACCCCTCCACTTT	CASSLLPWGSYNSPLHF
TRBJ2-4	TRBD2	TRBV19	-	TGTGCCAGTACTATTTCAGCGGGGGGTAACATTCAGTACTTC	CASTISAGGNIQYF
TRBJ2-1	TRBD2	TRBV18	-	TGTGCCAGCTCACCGGGACTAGGTATCGGGGAGCAGTTCTTC	CASSPGLGIGEQFF
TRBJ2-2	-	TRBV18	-	TGTGCCAGCTCACCAAGCGTCTCGCGGACCGGGGAGCTGTTTTTT	CASSPSVSRTGELFF
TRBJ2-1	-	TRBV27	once	TGTGCCAGCAGTTTAAGTCTTCCTAGCCGAACCTACAATGAGCAGTTCTTC	CASSLSLPSRTYNEQFF
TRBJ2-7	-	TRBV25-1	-	TGTGCCAGCAGTGAATTGAGGTTCGAGGAGCAGTACTTC	CASSELRFEEQYF
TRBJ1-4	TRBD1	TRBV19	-	TGTGCCTCAAGGGGGCTCGGTGAAAAACTGTTTTTT	CASRGLGEKLFF
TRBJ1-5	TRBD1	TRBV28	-	TGTGCCAGCAGTTTATTGACAGGGAGGAATCAGCCCCAGCATTTT	CASSLLTGRNQPQHF